These T cell receptor beta chains were read from a single sample in a study of blood T cell repertoires in COVID-19. Profiling relied on immunoSEQ multiplex PCR, and the TCRdb table lists in-frame clones only, not all of them. The data show about 97,000 clones, about 72% seen once. Sequencing was carried out using peripheral blood. These receptors all come from a man aged 60-69 years with active or convalescent COVID-19. Both conserved end residues are part of each CDR3. D genes are given only for firm matches. Size tells how often a clone was seen (once, few, many) or the class of an expanded clone, and some rows leave it out.

J: TRBJ1-4; D: TRBD1; V: TRBV6-5; length: 14; size: NA; CDR3: CASRAGTGGEKLFF; DNA: TGTGCCAGCAGGGCCGGGACAGGGGGAGAAAAACTGTTTTTT
J: TRBJ2-2; D: TRBD2; V: TRBV3-1/TRBV3-2; length: 15; size: once; CDR3: CASSQQRESYRELFF; DNA: TGTGCCAGCAGCCAACAGCGGGAGAGTTATAGGGAGCTGTTTTTT
J: TRBJ2-1; D: NA; V: TRBV19; length: 11; size: NA; CDR3: CASSKGSEQFF; DNA: TGTGCCAGTAGCAAAGGGAGCGAGCAGTTCTTC
J: TRBJ2-3; D: TRBD1; V: TRBV19; length: 13; size: NA; CDR3: CASVGQGADTQYF; DNA: TGTGCCAGTGTGGGACAGGGAGCAGATACGCAGTATTTT
J: TRBJ2-2; D: TRBD1; V: TRBV9; length: 18; size: once; CDR3: CASSDSTGQEGNTGELFF; DNA: TGTGCCAGCAGCGACTCGACAGGGCAAGAAGGGAACACCGGGGAGCTGTTTTTT
J: TRBJ2-6; D: TRBD1; V: TRBV5-5; length: 18; size: NA; CDR3: CASSARTGMVTGANVLTF; DNA: TGTGCCAGCAGCGCCAGGACAGGAATGGTAACTGGGGCCAACGTCCTGACTTTC
J: TRBJ1-5; D: NA; V: TRBV1; length: 14; size: few; CDR3: CTSSLVDRGRPQHF; DNA: TGCACCAGCAGCCTAGTCGACAGGGGTCGGCCCCAGCATTTT
J: TRBJ2-5; D: TRBD1; V: TRBV6-5; length: 14; size: NA; CDR3: CASSSRQGSETQYF; DNA: TGTGCCAGCAGTTCTCGACAGGGGTCCGAGACCCAGTACTTC
J: TRBJ2-2; D: NA; V: TRBV7-6; length: 16; size: NA; CDR3: CASSARGTANTGELFF; DNA: TGTGCCAGCAGCGCTCGGGGGACTGCGAACACCGGGGAGCTGTTTTTT
J: TRBJ1-2; D: NA; V: TRBV12-3/TRBV12-4; length: 13; size: NA; CDR3: CASTEGVPGGYTF; DNA: TGTGCCAGCACCGAGGGGGTACCGGGAGGCTACACCTTC
J: TRBJ1-2; D: TRBD1; V: TRBV19; length: 16; size: NA; CDR3: CASSILRQGGDYGYTF; DNA: TGTGCCAGTAGTATCCTCCGACAGGGGGGAGACTATGGCTACACCTTC
J: TRBJ2-2; D: TRBD2; V: TRBV7-9; length: 15; size: NA; CDR3: CASSLGLAGTGELFF; DNA: TGTGCCAGCAGCTTAGGCCTAGCGGGCACCGGGGAGCTGTTTTTT
J: TRBJ1-5; D: NA; V: TRBV5-1; length: 14; size: NA; CDR3: CASSLILQQGINHF; DNA: TGCGCCAGCAGCTTGATCCTCCAACAGGGAATCAATCATTTT
J: TRBJ2-2; D: NA; V: TRBV3-1/TRBV3-2; length: 15; size: once; CDR3: CASSPSPQAGGELFF; DNA: TGTGCCAGCAGCCCCAGCCCGCAGGCTGGCGGGGAGCTGTTTTTT
J: TRBJ2-3; D: NA; V: TRBV2; length: 15; size: NA; CDR3: CASSDRDTITDTQYF; DNA: TGTGCCAGCAGTGACAGGGACACAATCACAGATACGCAGTATTTT
J: TRBJ1-2; D: TRBD1; V: TRBV18; length: 12; size: NA; CDR3: CASSRDRGGYTF; DNA: TGTGCCAGCTCACGCGACAGGGGAGGCTACACCTTC
J: TRBJ2-7; D: TRBD2; V: TRBV4-1; length: 15; size: NA; CDR3: CASSPLGGGGYEQYF; DNA: TGCGCCAGCAGCCCCCTGGGCGGGGGAGGCTACGAGCAGTACTTC
J: TRBJ2-1; D: TRBD1; V: TRBV29-1; length: 13; size: NA; CDR3: CSGTRQGGNEQFF; DNA: TGCAGCGGAACGAGACAGGGCGGTAATGAGCAGTTCTTC
J: TRBJ2-5; D: TRBD1; V: TRBV19; length: 14; size: NA; CDR3: CASSSGQGVETQYF; DNA: TGTGCCAGTAGTTCGGGACAGGGGGTAGAGACCCAGTACTTC
J: TRBJ2-5; D: TRBD1; V: TRBV25-1; length: 16; size: once; CDR3: CASSLPGRGIQETQYF; DNA: TGTGCCAGCAGTCTGCCGGGCAGGGGGATTCAAGAGACCCAGTACTTC
J: TRBJ1-1; D: NA; V: TRBV29-1; length: 13; size: NA; CDR3: CSVSVGVDTEAFF; DNA: TGCAGCGTCTCCGTAGGGGTGGACACTGAAGCTTTCTTT
J: TRBJ2-7; D: TRBD1; V: TRBV28; length: 14; size: NA; CDR3: CASSLTGGRYEQYF; DNA: TGTGCCAGCAGTTTAACAGGGGGTAGGTACGAGCAGTACTTC
J: TRBJ2-3; D: TRBD2; V: TRBV29-1; length: 14; size: few; CDR3: CSGYLAESTDTQYF; DNA: TGCAGCGGATATCTAGCGGAGAGCACAGATACGCAGTATTTT
J: TRBJ1-2; D: TRBD1; V: TRBV2; length: 16; size: NA; CDR3: CASSRTGVSMNYGYTF; DNA: TGTGCCAGCAGTAGGACAGGGGTCTCCATGAACTATGGCTACACCTTC
J: TRBJ2-3; D: TRBD2; V: TRBV5-1; length: 15; size: NA; CDR3: CASTREARSTDTQYF; DNA: TGCGCCAGCACGCGGGAGGCACGAAGCACAGATACGCAGTATTTT
J: TRBJ2-1; D: TRBD2; V: TRBV25-1; length: 18; size: NA; CDR3: CASSETGAGTSGRAGQFF; DNA: TGTGCCAGCAGTGAAACGGGGGCGGGGACTAGCGGGAGAGCTGGGCAGTTCTTC
J: TRBJ2-5; D: TRBD1; V: TRBV6-5; length: 12; size: NA; CDR3: CASSRQGGTQYF; DNA: TGTGCCAGCAGCAGACAGGGCGGGACCCAGTACTTC
J: TRBJ2-1; D: TRBD2; V: TRBV7-3; length: 16; size: medium-sized; CDR3: CASSLSGGSLYNEQFF; DNA: TGTGCCAGCAGCCTTTCGGGCGGGAGTCTCTACAATGAGCAGTTCTTC
J: TRBJ2-5; D: NA; V: TRBV15; length: 13; size: NA; CDR3: CATSNTAVGTQYF; DNA: TGTGCCACCAGCAATACAGCAGTGGGGACCCAGTACTTC
J: TRBJ1-6; D: TRBD1; V: TRBV27; length: 15; size: few; CDR3: CASSPRTGTNSPLHF; DNA: TGTGCCAGCAGCCCTAGGACAGGGACTAATTCACCCCTCCACTTT
J: TRBJ2-7; D: NA; V: TRBV7-2; length: 13; size: NA; CDR3: CASSLSSNYEQYF; DNA: TGTGCCAGCAGCTTATCTAGTAACTACGAGCAGTACTTC
J: TRBJ1-5; D: NA; V: TRBV19; length: 13; size: NA; CDR3: CASSIGGNQPQHF; DNA: TGTGCCAGTAGTATTGGGGGGAATCAGCCCCAGCATTTT
J: TRBJ1-1; D: NA; V: TRBV5-1; length: 15; size: once; CDR3: CASSPLGILNTEAFF; DNA: TGCGCCAGTTCCCCTCTAGGCATATTGAACACTGAAGCTTTCTTT
J: TRBJ2-5; D: TRBD1; V: TRBV5-1; length: 16; size: NA; CDR3: CASSLEGQRTEETQYF; DNA: TGCGCCAGCAGCTTGGAGGGACAGAGAACCGAAGAGACCCAGTACTTC
J: TRBJ1-4; D: TRBD1; V: TRBV28; length: 15; size: NA; CDR3: CASSSTGGTNEKLFF; DNA: TGTGCCAGCAGTTCGACAGGGGGAACTAATGAAAAACTGTTTTTT
J: TRBJ2-1; D: TRBD1; V: TRBV5-3; length: 16; size: NA; CDR3: CARRASRQGPDQKQFF; DNA: TGTGCCAGAAGAGCTTCGAGACAGGGGCCGGACCAGAAGCAGTTCTTC
J: TRBJ2-1; D: TRBD2; V: TRBV28; length: 14; size: NA; CDR3: CASSLGLAVNEQFF; DNA: TGTGCCAGCAGTTTAGGGCTAGCGGTAAATGAGCAGTTCTTC